The 31 T cell receptor beta chains in this list originate from one sample, sequenced in a study of CD4 T cell repertoires in COVID-19. Recombinant SARS-CoV-2 spike or nucleoprotein, presented by autologous monocytes, stimulated the CFSE-labeled cells. What these receptors recognize is not known. Measured with immunoSEQ multiplex PCR; TCRdb has only the in-frame clones, and not every one. The data contain 600 to 850 clones, about 7.3% of them singletons. The material sequenced was circulating follicular helper CD4+ T cells, cultured in vitro, taken after recovery from COVID-19. The receptor source for this set is a human donor who had COVID-19.

This clone appeared a few times. V and J are TRBV6-5 and TRBJ2-7; a possible D gene is TRBD1 (6 bases). The length of the CDR3 is 15 residues. V shed 2 bases and J shed 0 bases, with 11 bases lying between them. The V gene's germline CDR1 is MNHEY and CDR2 SVGAGI. The CDR3 DNA sequence: TGTGCCAGCAGTTACGGTGACAGGAGCTCCTACGAGCAGTACTTC. Residues: CASSYGDRSSYEQYF.

This clone is termed large. The CDR3 is CASSPKGDTIYF. As DNA, the CDR3 is TGTGCCAGCTCACCAAAGGGGGACACCATATATTTT. The chain employs TRBV18 and TRBJ1-3; tentatively, D is TRBD1 (6 bases). Germline V gene sequence: CDR1 KGHSH, CDR2 LQKENI. CDR3 size: 12 residues. V was trimmed by 2 bases and J by 8 bases, leaving 7 bases between them.

This chain joins TRBV19 and TRBJ1-4; the D gene is possibly TRBD1 (6 bases). This CDR3 is 16 amino acids long. V was cut by 10 bases and J by 7 bases, with 25 bases left in between. Germline V gene sequence: CDR1 LNHDA, CDR2 SQIVND (reference sequence). The CDR3 DNA reads as TGTGCCATCGGACCGACAAACGGGGGCGTAAGTGAAAAACTGTTTTTT. Residues: CAIGPTNGGVSEKLFF.

By share of the sample, this clone is medium-sized. V and J are TRBV21-1 and TRBJ1-1; the table's TRBD1 call for D was not verified on the DNA. TRBV21-1 is a recognized pseudogene. The CDR3 length is 17 residues. The CDR3 protein is CASSKDLREVRDTEAFF. The DNA for the CDR3 is TGTGCCAGCAGCAAAGACCTCAGGGAAGTTCGGGACACTGAAGCTTTCTTT.

By sample fraction, this clone is large. The rearrangement links TRBV6-6 to TRBJ1-5; D not resolved. The CDR3 covers 14 residues. Trimming stripped 0 bases from V and 4 bases from J, with 7 bases between. CDR1 is MNHNY and CDR2 is SVGAGI in the germline V gene (reference sequence). CDR3 DNA sequence: TGTGCCAGCAGTTACTCTGAGCAAAATCAGCCCCAGCATTTT. This gives the protein CASSYSEQNQPQHF.

Judged by abundance, this clone is medium-sized. Written as DNA, the CDR3 is TGTGCCAGCAGTTACCCGGAGTCGGGGGGCACTGAAGCTTTCTTT. Encoded protein: CASSYPESGGTEAFF. The V gene is TRBV6-5, the J gene TRBJ1-1; D is perhaps TRBD1 (5 bases). The germline V gene encodes CDR1 MNHEY and CDR2 SVGAGI. V was trimmed by 2 bases and J by 4 bases, leaving 14 bases between them. This CDR3 comprises 15 residues.

By sample share, this clone is medium-sized (0.01 to 0.1%). The rearrangement links TRBV7-2 to TRBJ1-5, with D perhaps TRBD1 (5 bases). CDR3 length: 16 residues. V was shortened by 5 bases and J by 3 bases, with 17 bases between the two germline ends. Per the germline V gene, CDR1 is SGHTA and CDR2 is FQGNSA. CDR3 nucleotides: TGTGCCAGCAGCCAGGACAAAGGAGGCTACAATCAGCCCCAGCATTTT. Translating it yields CASSQDKGGYNQPQHF.

This clone has a handful of counts. The chain employs TRBV10-3 and TRBJ1-4, with 7 bases fitting TRBD1. In germline, CDR1 is ENHRY, CDR2 SYGVKD. J was trimmed by 8 bases and V by 2 bases; bases with no gene match: 11. The CDR3 runs 16 residues. The chain's CDR3 is CAISEISRQGGEKLFF. The CDR3 DNA is TGTGCCATCAGTGAGATAAGTCGACAGGGAGGCGAAAAACTGTTTTTT.

This clone was seen only a few times. The chain couples TRBV27 to TRBJ1-2; 12 nucleotides align to TRBD1. The CDR3 is made up of 15 amino acids. The germline V gene has CDR1 MNHEY and CDR2 SMNVEV (reference sequence). V was clipped by 3 bases and J by 7 bases; unmatched bases: 6. CDR3 sequence reads: CASSFRDRGRLGYTF. CDR3 DNA sequence: TGTGCCAGCAGTTTCCGGGACAGGGGGCGCCTTGGCTACACCTTC.

This clone was counted only a few times. V usage is TRBV18 and J usage is TRBJ2-1; D possibly corresponds to TRBD1 (5 bases). Germline V CDR1 and CDR2: KGHSH, LQKENI. The V gene lost 3 bases and the J gene lost 6 bases, with 15 bases spanning the gap. This CDR3 spans 15 amino acids. The DNA of the CDR3 is TGTGCCAGCTCACCGAGCCCTGGACAAACCAATGAGCAGTTCTTC. Translation: CASSPSPGQTNEQFF.

Judged by abundance, this clone is medium-sized. The V gene is TRBV11-2, the J gene TRBJ2-7; the match to TRBD1 covers 10 bases. Looked up from germline, CDR1 is SGHAT and CDR2 is FQNNGV. Unmatched junction bases numbered 3, after V lost 2 bases and J lost 8 bases. The length of the CDR3 is 13 residues. The CDR3 DNA sequence: TGTGCCAGCAGCTTAACGACAGGGGGCAAGCAGTACTTC. This sequence encodes CASSLTTGGKQYF.

This clone is large by share. The CDR3: CASSESGVTQPQHF. CDR3 coding DNA: TGCGCCAGCAGTGAATCTGGAGTAACTCAGCCCCAGCATTTT. The chain recombines TRBV10-1 with TRBJ1-5; D is undetermined. The ends were cut back, 3 bases at V and 6 bases at J, with 12 bases in the middle. Germline V gene lookup returns CDR1 WNHNN and CDR2 SYGVQD (reference sequence). The CDR3 has 14 residues.

Relative to its sample, this clone is large (0.1 to 1%). The DNA for the CDR3 is TGTGCCATCAGTGATGTGGACCGGGACAGGCGCTCCTACGAGCAGTACGTC. Its translation: CAISDVDRDRRSYEQYV. The rearrangement joins TRBV10-3 to TRBJ2-7; 8 positions match TRBD1. The germline gives CDR1 ENHRY, CDR2 SYGVKD. J was trimmed by 0 bases and V by 3 bases; bases with no gene match: 10. This CDR3 spans 17 amino acids.

The chain links TRBV6-5 to TRBJ1-3; D is unclear. Germline V gene data show CDR1 as MNHEY and CDR2 as SVGAGI. V dropped 2 bases and J dropped 0 bases, with 8 bases sitting between them. The CDR3 consists of 15 residues. CDR3: CASSYDDISGNTIYF. CDR3 bases: TGTGCCAGCAGTTACGACGACATCTCTGGAAACACCATATATTTT.

This clone is medium-sized in the sample. This rearrangement joins TRBV6-6 to TRBJ1-6; D remains unclear. This CDR3 is built from 14 residues. Germline CDR1 and CDR2: MNHNY and SVGAGI (reference sequence). V was trimmed by 3 bases and J by 9 bases, leaving 12 bases between them. This CDR3 is CASSYQEPSSPLHF. In DNA, the CDR3 is TGTGCCAGCAGTTATCAAGAACCGAGTTCACCCCTCCACTTT.

This clone is deemed large. The CDR3 DNA reads as TGTGCCAGCAGCGTAGAGCCACAGGGGGCGAATGAGCAGTTCTTC. Its translation: CASSVEPQGANEQFF. This chain connects TRBV9 to TRBJ2-1; TRBD1 matches 9 bases. Trimming removed 0 bases from V and 7 bases from J; junction bases left unmatched: 5. Germline values: CDR1 SGDLS, CDR2 YYNGEE. This CDR3 contains 15 residues.

The chain uses TRBV7-9 and TRBJ2-7; 9 nucleotides match TRBD1. Per the germline V gene, CDR1 is SEHNR and CDR2 is FQNEAQ (reference sequence). CDR3 length: 16 amino acids. The J segment lost 5 bases and the V segment lost 1 base, leaving 9 bases of the junction unmatched. The CDR3 protein is CASSLVAGTGMHEQYF. The CDR3 DNA is TGTGCCAGCAGCTTAGTGGCCGGGACAGGGATGCACGAGCAGTACTTC.

Within the sample, this clone is large. The rearrangement uses TRBV10-1 and TRBJ2-5; 8 bases map to TRBD2. Germline V gene lookup returns CDR1 WNHNN and CDR2 SYGVQD (reference sequence). Germline trimming cut 3 bases from V and 5 bases from J; bases unmatched to any gene: 8. The CDR3 totals 15 residues. The CDR3 here is CASSDRAGGVETQYF. The CDR3, as DNA: TGCGCCAGCAGTGATCGCGCGGGAGGCGTGGAGACCCAGTACTTC.

This chain links TRBV27 with TRBJ2-1, with 7 bases aligning to TRBD2. The junction had 3 bases not matched to a gene; V was cut back by 3 bases and J by 4 bases. The CDR3 has 14 residues. Germline values: CDR1 MNHEY, CDR2 SMNVEV (reference sequence). CDR3 nucleotides: TGTGCCAGCAGTTTCGAGCGGGGTTACAATGAGCAGTTCTTC. Translated: CASSFERGYNEQFF.

This clone is medium-sized. The rearrangement uses TRBV15 and TRBJ1-3; no firm D call. Trimming left V 0 bases short and J 2 bases short, with 8 bases between. Germline values: CDR1 LNHNV, CDR2 YYDKDF (reference sequence). This CDR3 spans 15 amino acids. CDR3: CATSRETDPGNTIYF. CDR3 DNA sequence: TGTGCCACCAGCAGAGAAACGGACCCTGGAAACACCATATATTTT.

By share of the sample, this clone is medium-sized. The rearrangement joins TRBV7-2 to TRBJ2-5; the match to TRBD2 covers 8 bases. This CDR3 spans 13 amino acids. Germline V gives CDR1 SGHTA, CDR2 FQGNSA. V lost 5 bases to trimming and J lost 4 bases; unmatched junction nucleotides: 3. The CDR3 DNA reads TGTGCCAGCAGCGGGACTAGTAGAGAGACCCAGTACTTC. It encodes CASSGTSRETQYF.

This clone is labeled as medium-sized. CDR3 DNA: TGTGCCAGCAGCTTGGGAGCGGGGGGGTACAATGAGCAGTTCTTC. Translating gives CASSLGAGGYNEQFF. The chain couples TRBV5-4 to TRBJ2-1, with 10 positions matching TRBD2. The CDR3 contains 15 residues. J gave up 4 bases and V 0 bases, and 1 base lay outside the gene matches. In germline, CDR1 is SGHNT, CDR2 YYREEE (reference sequence).

This clone counts as large. This same CDR3 is encoded by further DNA sequences in the sample. The J gene is TRBJ2-3, the V gene TRBV7-9, with 8 bases fitting TRBD1. Germline CDR1 and CDR2: SEHNR and FQNEAQ (reference sequence). The CDR3 is 14 residues long. Trimming cost V 7 bases and J 0 bases; bases outside gene matches: 3. The CDR3 nucleotides read TGTGCCAGCACCGGACAGGGCAGCACAGATACGCAGTATTTT. The encoded protein is CASTGQGSTDTQYF.

The chain couples TRBV3-1 (or the pseudogene TRBV3-2) to TRBJ1-5; a possible D gene is TRBD1 (6 bases). The germline CDR1 and CDR2 sequences are LGHDT and YNNKEL (reference sequence). V dropped 4 bases and J dropped 5 bases, with 21 bases sitting between them. There are 17 residues in the CDR3. The CDR3 nucleotides read TGTGCCAGCAGCCCGGGACATCCTTTTTGGCATCATCAGCCCCAGCATTTT. Encoded protein: CASSPGHPFWHHQPQHF.

This chain connects TRBV6-5 to TRBJ2-2; no firm D call. Deletions cut 9 bases from V and 7 bases from J, with 15 bases between. Germline V gene data show CDR1 as MNHEY and CDR2 as SVGAGI. The CDR3 is 13 amino acids. CDR3 DNA sequence: TGTGCCAGTAGCCCATTACCCTTCGGGGAGCTGTTTTTT. Its protein product is CASSPLPFGELFF.

This clone ranks as medium-sized. This chain joins TRBV6-6 and TRBJ1-1; 9 bases are shared with TRBD1. V trimming: 4 bases; J trimming: 2 bases; junction bases outside the gene matches: 8. Germline V gene lookup returns CDR1 MNHNY and CDR2 SVGAGI (reference sequence). This CDR3 is built from 16 residues. The CDR3 loop is CASSSSRDRVNTEAFF. CDR3 DNA: TGTGCCAGCAGTTCTTCCCGGGACAGGGTTAACACTGAAGCTTTCTTT.

By share, this clone ranks as medium-sized (0.01 to 0.1%). V usage is TRBV11-2 and J usage is TRBJ1-4; a possible D gene is TRBD1 (5 bases). The CDR3 spans 14 residues. Per germline, CDR1 SGHAT and CDR2 FQNNGV. V was shortened by 5 bases and J by 5 bases, with 12 bases between the two germline ends. The CDR3 loop reads CASSISRTNEKLFF. CDR3 sequence (DNA): TGTGCCAGCAGCATTAGCAGGACAAATGAAAAACTGTTTTTT.

Relative to its sample, this clone is large (0.1 to 1%). The V gene is TRBV9, the J gene TRBJ1-3, with D possibly TRBD1 on 5 matching bases. The CDR3 has 14 amino acids. CDR1 is SGDLS and CDR2 is YYNGEE in the germline V gene. V dropped 3 bases and J dropped 3 bases, with 10 bases sitting between them. Here the CDR3 DNA reads TGTGCCAGCAGCGCCAGGGCCCTTGGAAACACCATATATTTT. This gives the protein CASSARALGNTIYF.

In its sample, this clone ranks as medium-sized. The J gene is TRBJ1-1, the V gene TRBV7-2, with D perhaps TRBD1 (6 bases). There are 13 residues in the CDR3. Trimming left V 5 bases short and J 1 base short, with 8 bases between. Germline CDR1 SGHTA, CDR2 FQGNSA. CDR3 loop: CASSEDRNTEAFF. CDR3 in DNA: TGTGCCAGCAGCGAGGACAGGAACACTGAAGCTTTCTTT.

This clone is labeled as large. J is TRBJ2-7 and V is TRBV7-2; D is unresolved. The V gene lost 4 bases and the J gene lost 3 bases, with 13 bases spanning the gap. This CDR3 is 14 amino acids long. Germline lookup yields CDR1 SGHTA and CDR2 FQGNSA. CDR3 DNA: TGTGCCAGCAGCTCCAGACGGGTCCTCTACGAGCAGTACTTC. Translated, it gives CASSSRRVLYEQYF.

By share of the sample, this clone is medium-sized. V and J are TRBV7-2 and TRBJ1-4; 9 positions match TRBD1. This CDR3 has 15 amino acids. Germline CDR1 and CDR2: SGHTA and FQGNSA. The ends lost 5 bases at V and 8 bases at J; junction bases unmatched: 9. CDR3 DNA sequence: TGTGCCAGCAGCCATCCGGGACAGGGTGAGGAAAAACTGTTTTTT. Translating it yields CASSHPGQGEEKLFF.